These 5 T cell receptor beta chains were all obtained from the same sample, sequenced in a study of cytomegalovirus exposure and HLA in healthy donors. 60 Vbeta and 13 Jbeta primers were used in PCR. The assay was immunoSEQ multiplex PCR, and TCRdb's table has in-frame clones only and misses some. The table has roughly 180,000 clones, around 70% seen once; the top ten hold 2.9%. Sequenced: PBMCs. These TCRs come from a male donor in good health and CMV-seronegative.

The gene calls are TRBV4-1 and TRBJ2-1, with 7 bases matching TRBD2. CDR3 length: 18 amino acids. The germline CDR1 and CDR2 sequences are MGHRA and YSYEKL. The J segment lost 2 bases and the V segment lost 3 bases, leaving 13 bases of the junction unmatched. CDR3 in amino acids: CASSQQVSGRTAYNEQFF. CDR3 nucleotide sequence: TGCGCCAGCAGCCAGCAAGTTAGCGGGCGCACTGCCTACAATGAGCAGTTCTTC.

The chain recombines TRBV10-2 with TRBJ1-5; maybe TRBD1 (6 bases). CDR1 and CDR2 (germline): WSHSY, SAAADI. CDR3 length equals 14 residues. Trimming stripped 5 bases from V and 7 bases from J, with 15 bases between. CDR3 amino acids: CASSQQGQRQPQHF. The CDR3 nucleotides are TGCGCCAGCAGTCAACAGGGTCAGAGACAGCCCCAGCATTTT.

V and J are TRBV11-2 and TRBJ1-5, with 8 bases fitting TRBD1. Germline trimming cut 0 bases from V and 5 bases from J; bases unmatched to any gene: 0. The CDR3 extends over 14 amino acids. Looked up from germline, CDR1 is SGHAT and CDR2 is FQNNGV. The CDR3 DNA follows: TGTGCCAGCAGCTTAGACAGGGGGCATCAGCCCCAGCATTTT. This translates into CASSLDRGHQPQHF.

This clone was seen a single time. The rearrangement links TRBV27 to TRBJ2-5; 8 bases fit TRBD1. J gave up 7 bases and V 5 bases, and 6 bases lay outside the gene matches. From germline, CDR1 is MNHEY and CDR2 SMNVEV (reference sequence). CDR3 length: 13 amino acids. This CDR3 is CASSTQGEGTQYF. The CDR3 coding sequence is TGTGCCAGCAGTACACAGGGGGAAGGGACCCAGTACTTC.

This clone was observed a single time. This CDR3 is also generated by other DNA sequences in the sample. The V call is TRBV30, the J call TRBJ1-2; D gene unclear. The V gene lost 1 base and the J gene lost 4 bases, with 4 bases spanning the gap. Germline V lookup: CDR1 GTSNPN, CDR2 SVGIG (reference sequence). The CDR3 is 11 amino acids. CDR3 protein: CAWSGGYGYTF. The CDR3 region has the DNA TGTGCCTGGAGTGGAGGCTATGGCTACACCTTC.